Below are 12 T cell receptor beta chains sequenced from a single sample in a study of cytomegalovirus exposure and HLA in healthy donors. The assay was immunoSEQ multiplex PCR, and TCRdb's table has in-frame clones only and misses some. Of 150,000 or so clones in the sample, more than 75% were seen once. The sample taken for sequencing was PBMCs. The source of these receptors is a woman in her twenties or thirties in good health and CMV-seronegative.

The J gene is TRBJ2-2, the V gene TRBV27, with D possibly being TRBD1 (6 bases). CDR3 size: 13 residues. With 8 bases removed from V and 7 bases from J, the gap between germline ends came to 14 bases. Germline CDR1 MNHEY, CDR2 SMNVEV (reference sequence). CDR3 DNA: TGTGCCAGCGCGAAATTGGACAGCGGGGAGCTGTTTTTT. Its translation: CASAKLDSGELFF.

The CDR3 DNA reads as TGTGCCAGCGGACGGACAGCAGATACGCAGTATTTT. As protein: CASGRTADTQYF. This chain connects TRBV6-5 to TRBJ2-3; possible D gene TRBD1, 6 bases. Germline loops: CDR1 MNHEY, CDR2 SVGAGI. This CDR3 has 12 residues. The ends were cut back, 8 bases at V and 4 bases at J, with 10 bases in the middle.

The genes are TRBV25-1 and TRBJ1-1; D possibly corresponds to TRBD1 (5 bases). The CDR3 consists of 13 residues. V lost 6 bases and J lost 4, with 12 bases in between. The germline V gene has CDR1 MGHDK and CDR2 SYGVNS. The CDR3 DNA reads TGTGCCAGCAGCCTCGGCGGGGGCACTGAAGCTTTCTTT. It encodes CASSLGGGTEAFF.

This clone was seen only once. The V and J genes are TRBV7-6 and TRBJ2-5; TRBD2 aligns across 13 bases. The CDR3 runs to 16 residues. After removal of 2 bases from V and 5 bases from J, the junction contained 5 bases not matched to a gene. CDR1 and CDR2 (germline): SGHVS, FNYEAQ. This CDR3 is CASSLTSGGARETQYF. The CDR3 nucleotides read TGTGCCAGCAGCTTAACTAGCGGGGGGGCCCGGGAGACCCAGTACTTC.

The chain is built from TRBV2 and TRBJ1-5; 7 bases are a match to TRBD1. V dropped 6 bases and J dropped 5; count of bases not matched to a gene: 4. This CDR3 contains 13 residues. The germline V gene encodes CDR1 SNHLY and CDR2 FYNNEI. Here the CDR3 reads CASSGQGDQPQHF. CDR3 in DNA: TGTGCCAGCAGCGGCCAGGGGGATCAGCCCCAGCATTTT.

The gene calls are TRBV20-1 and TRBJ1-2; D is perhaps TRBD1 (5 bases). The CDR3 extends over 11 amino acids. Looked up from germline, CDR1 is DFQATT and CDR2 is SNEGSKA (reference sequence). V lost 2 bases and J 7 bases, leaving 8 bases between the germline ends. CDR3 in amino acids: CSARQGSGYTF. The CDR3 nucleotides are TGCAGTGCTAGACAGGGCTCTGGCTACACCTTC.

In this sample, this clone turned up once. Written as DNA, the CDR3 is TGTGCCACCAGAGGGAAGGGAGTCATGAACACTGAAGCTTTCTTT. Protein: CATRGKGVMNTEAFF. The chain recombines TRBV15 with TRBJ1-1; no clear D. The CDR3 contains 15 residues. V was shortened by 6 bases and J by 0 bases, with 14 bases between the two germline ends. Germline V gives CDR1 LNHNV, CDR2 YYDKDF (reference sequence).

The chain couples TRBV27 to TRBJ2-7; D possibly corresponds to TRBD2 (6 bases). V lost 3 bases and J lost 1, with 13 bases in between. CDR1 MNHEY and CDR2 SMNVEV come from the germline V gene (reference sequence). The CDR3 runs 15 residues. CDR3 protein: CASSFVGGNSYEQYF. The DNA of the CDR3 is TGTGCCAGCAGTTTTGTCGGAGGGAATTCCTACGAGCAGTACTTC.

This clone was counted only a few times. This is likely a read error, given that the CDR3 carries no conserved phenylalanine or tryptophan at its end. It is unclear where the CDR3 begins or ends on the DNA, so no DNA is shown, and the CDR3 is as TCRdb lists it. J is TRBJ2-7 and V is TRBV2; the table's D call of TRBD1 was not tested on the DNA. The CDR3 spans 13 residues, counting both ends. Germline-derived CDR1 and CDR2 are SNHLY and FYNNEI. CDR3 protein: CASSIRQGGLPNL.

This clone appeared a few times. This chain joins TRBV6-1 and TRBJ2-7; possibly TRBD2 for D (5 bases). CDR3 size: 14 residues. The germline V and J ends were trimmed by 5 bases and 1 base, with 12 bases remaining between them. CDR1 is MNHNS, CDR2 SASEGT, per germline. As DNA, the CDR3 is TGTGCCAGCAGTCACCGGGGTCTGTCCTACGAGCAGTACTTC. Its protein product is CASSHRGLSYEQYF.

The rearrangement joins TRBV30 to TRBJ2-3, with TRBD2 matching over 9 bases. The V gene end was trimmed by 4 bases and the J gene end by 2 bases; junction bases not matched to a gene: 4. The CDR3 runs to 14 residues. Looked up from germline, CDR1 is GTSNPN and CDR2 is SVGIG (reference sequence). The CDR3 DNA reads as TGTGCCTGGAACCTAGCGGGACCCACAGATACGCAGTATTTT. The encoded protein is CAWNLAGPTDTQYF.

The rearrangement uses TRBV2 and TRBJ2-5; unclear D gene. The CDR3 contains 11 residues. Germline V gives CDR1 SNHLY, CDR2 FYNNEI. V was clipped by 7 bases and J by 5 bases, with 8 bases between them. CDR3 sequence reads: CASILVETQYF. In DNA, the CDR3 is TGTGCCAGCATCCTAGTTGAGACCCAGTACTTC.